This T cell receptor (beta chain) was recovered during a study of T cells in Graves' hyperthyroidism and ophthalmopathy. CDR1 WSHSY and CDR2 SAAADI come from the germline V gene. V lost 6 bases, J lost 5 bases, and 13 bases lay in between. The CDR3 runs to 13 residues. TCR beta CDR3 sequences were amplified from RNA transcripts. HTBI primers drove first-round RT-PCR of the TCR CDR3. MiXCR was run by TCRdb on the multiplex PCR reads, yielding one entry per CDR3 protein. The sample includes 400,000 to 550,000 distinct CDR3 sequences, roughly 24% of them seen just once. Ten or more counts support this clonotype.

Sequencing was done on a sample of blood. The TCR originated in a young woman with Graves' ophthalmopathy. V usage is TRBV10-2 and J usage is TRBJ2-5; D gene ambiguous. The CDR3 is CASRGLRLETQYF. CDR3 nucleotide sequence: TGCGCCAGCAGGGGGTTAAGACTCGAGACCCAGTACTTC.